One and the same sample provided the 11 T cell receptor beta chains below, sequenced in a study of T cell responses to AZD1222 COVID-19 vaccine. Some clones are missing from TCRdb's copy, which holds only in-frame ones; the method was immunoSEQ multiplex PCR. This sample has approximately 130,000 clones, with 93% found just once. The sample was peripheral blood, taken on day 0 of AZD1222 vaccination. These receptors all come from an adult in good health.

This clone was observed a single time. The J gene is TRBJ2-7, the V gene TRBV10-3; 7 nucleotides align to TRBD2. CDR1 and CDR2 from the germline V gene are ENHRY and SYGVKD. CDR3 length: 15 residues. Trimming removed 6 bases from V and 3 bases from J; junction bases left unmatched: 11. The DNA of the CDR3 is TGTGCCATCAGCCCGCAAAGAGCTAGCGGCTACGAGCAGTACTTC. Its translation: CAISPQRASGYEQYF.

The CDR3 DNA is TGCAGCGCGCGCGGACAGGGCTACGAGCAGTACTTC. Amino acid sequence: CSARGQGYEQYF. The chain links TRBV29-1 to TRBJ2-7, with TRBD1 matching over 8 bases. CDR1 and CDR2 from the germline V gene are SQVTM and ANQGSEA. The CDR3 totals 12 residues. V was clipped by 7 bases and J by 3 bases; unmatched bases: 5.

The V call is TRBV9, the J call TRBJ2-2, with 9 bases lining up with TRBD2. This CDR3 comprises 17 residues. The germline gives CDR1 SGDLS, CDR2 YYNGEE. V was clipped by 4 bases and J by 1 base; unmatched bases: 8. CDR3 DNA sequence: TGTGCCAGCAGCCCCAGTCTAGCGGGAAGGAACACCGGGGAGCTGTTTTTT. It specifies CASSPSLAGRNTGELFF.

The rearrangement joins TRBV2 to TRBJ2-7, with D unclear. The CDR3 has 14 amino acids. V lost 2 bases, J lost 5 bases, and 13 bases lay in between. Germline CDR1 SNHLY, CDR2 FYNNEI. This chain's CDR3 is CASSEKGVGHEQYF. CDR3 nucleotide sequence: TGTGCCAGCAGTGAAAAGGGTGTAGGCCACGAGCAGTACTTC.

Concerning this clone itself: A read error may produce the germline difference seen at one junction end. The chain uses TRBV29-1 and TRBJ2-1; 7 bases match TRBD2. Germline assignment: CDR1 SQVTM and CDR2 ANQGSEA. The CDR3 extends over 13 amino acids. CDR3 coding DNA: TGCAACGTTGAAACGGGAGGTTACAATGAGCAGTTCTTC. Translating gives CNVETGGYNEQFF.

The J gene is TRBJ2-2, the V gene TRBV7-2, with D perhaps matching TRBD1 or TRBD2 (5 bases each). CDR1 SGHTA and CDR2 FQGNSA come from the germline V gene. Trimming took off 5 bases at V and 6 bases at J, with 22 bases between the two ends. The CDR3 contains 17 residues. The CDR3 protein is CASSTMVNQRGAGELFF. CDR3 coding DNA: TGTGCCAGCAGCACGATGGTAAATCAGAGGGGCGCCGGGGAGCTGTTTTTT.

The V gene is TRBV28, the J gene TRBJ1-1; D is ambiguous. Germline lookup yields CDR1 MDHEN and CDR2 SYDVKM. V was cut by 3 bases and J by 2 bases, with 10 bases left in between. The CDR3 extends over 14 amino acids. CDR3: CASSFSSSNTEAFF. The CDR3 region has the DNA TGTGCCAGCAGTTTTTCCTCTTCCAACACTGAAGCTTTCTTT.

J is TRBJ2-2 and V is TRBV10-2; TRBD2 might be the D (6 bases). Trimming removed 6 bases at V and 1 base at J, with 15 bases between. CDR3 length: 16 amino acids. Germline V gene sequence: CDR1 WSHSY, CDR2 SAAADI. For the CDR3, the DNA is TGCGCCAGCAGGAAGCTAGCGACGGGGAACACCGGGGAGCTGTTTTTT. Amino acid sequence: CASRKLATGNTGELFF.

The rearrangement joins TRBV5-1 to TRBJ1-1, with no clear D. The CDR3 runs 16 residues. V lost 0 bases to trimming and J lost 0 bases, with 12 bases between them. From germline, CDR1 is SGHRS and CDR2 YFSETQ. The CDR3 loop is CASSLAAGLMNTEAFF. Written as DNA, the CDR3 is TGCGCCAGCAGCTTGGCTGCCGGTTTGATGAACACTGAAGCTTTCTTT.

The chain employs TRBV7-2 and TRBJ2-1, with D unresolved. The CDR3 spans 15 residues. Deletions cut 0 bases from V and 2 bases from J, with 8 bases between. CDR1 is SGHTA and CDR2 is FQGNSA in the germline V gene. In DNA, the CDR3 is TGTGCCAGCAGCTTAGCTCTAGGAACCTACAATGAGCAGTTCTTC. The encoded protein is CASSLALGTYNEQFF. The full variable domain, with the rest looked up from reference TRBV7-2 and TRBJ2-1, is GAGVSQSPSNKVTEKGKDVELRCDPISGHTALYWYRQSLGQGLEFLIYFQGNSAPDKSGLPSDRFSAERTGGSVSTLTIQRTQQEDSAVYLCASSLALGTYNEQFFGPGTRLTVL.

V and J are TRBV7-2 and TRBJ1-2, with no clear D. The V end lost 1 base, the J end lost 0 bases, and 9 bases lay between the germline ends. The CDR3 totals 15 residues. In germline, CDR1 is SGHTA, CDR2 FQGNSA. The chain's CDR3 is CASSLVSGSNYGYTF. CDR3 sequence (DNA): TGTGCCAGCAGCTTAGTATCCGGCTCTAACTATGGCTACACCTTC.